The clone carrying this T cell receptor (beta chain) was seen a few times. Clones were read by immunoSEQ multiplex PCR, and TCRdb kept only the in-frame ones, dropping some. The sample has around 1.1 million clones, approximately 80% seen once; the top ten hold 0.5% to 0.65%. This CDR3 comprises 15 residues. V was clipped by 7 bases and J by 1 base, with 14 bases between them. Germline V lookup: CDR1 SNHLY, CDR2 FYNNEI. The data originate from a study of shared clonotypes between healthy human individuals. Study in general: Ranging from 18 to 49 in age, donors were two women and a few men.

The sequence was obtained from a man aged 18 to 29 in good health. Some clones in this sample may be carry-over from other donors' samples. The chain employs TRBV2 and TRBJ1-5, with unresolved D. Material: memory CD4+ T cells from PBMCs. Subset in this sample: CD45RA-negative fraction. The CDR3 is CASTPRGMSNQPQHF. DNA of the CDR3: TGTGCCAGCACCCCCCGCGGAATGAGCAATCAGCCCCAGCATTTT.